The rows below give T cell receptor beta chains drawn from one sample of a study of cytomegalovirus exposure and HLA in healthy donors. This table comes from immunoSEQ multiplex PCR, and its TCRdb copy is limited to in-frame clones, with some not included. The sample shows around 94,000 clones, less than 90% of them seen only once. Sequenced sample: PBMCs. All receptors come from a middle-aged man in good health and CMV-seronegative. Both conserved end residues are part of each CDR3. Some rows have no size entry. The others give once, few or many, or a class for an expanded clone.

abundance | j_gene | v_gene | CDR3aa
. | TRBJ1-5 | TRBV28 | CASSFFGRGGNQPQHF
. | TRBJ1-1 | TRBV7-9 | CASSADRRSIEAFF
. | TRBJ1-1 | TRBV30 | CASYTPPGQEAFF
once | TRBJ2-7 | TRBV15 | CATSRGQDYEQYF
few | TRBJ1-1 | TRBV18 | CASSPGRVNTEAFF
. | TRBJ1-2 | TRBV25-1 | CASSFQADYGGYTF
. | TRBJ2-7 | TRBV6-5 | CACSRPRAGRNEQYF
. | TRBJ1-6 | TRBV5-1 | CASSPNNSPLHF
. | TRBJ2-7 | TRBV13 | CASSIHRGASYEQYF
. | TRBJ2-3 | TRBV30 | CAWRPAGGTDTQYF
once | TRBJ2-3 | TRBV13 | CASSSTEEGLITDTQYF
. | TRBJ1-2 | TRBV19 | CASSVMTGLVGGYTF
. | TRBJ2-5 | TRBV27 | CASSPGERRKETQYF
. | TRBJ2-1 | TRBV5-1 | CASSLRGPSSYNEQFF
few | TRBJ2-1 | TRBV25-1 | CASSADRVYYNEQFF